The 32 T cell receptor beta chains below come from one sample, sequenced in a study of CD8 T cells in Susac syndrome. Roughly 0.45 to 1 ug RNA was reverse transcribed with random hexamers. TCRdb processed the immunoSEQ multiplex PCR reads anew with MiXCR; each CDR3 protein has one entry. The repertoire holds roughly 140,000 distinct CDR3 sequences, with about 95% as singletons. Sequenced input: CD4+ T cells from PBMCs. Receptors originate from a human donor with Susac syndrome.

The V gene is TRBV18, the J gene TRBJ1-2; 7 nucleotides align to TRBD1. Germline loops: CDR1 KGHSH, CDR2 LQKENI. Unmatched junction bases numbered 4, after V lost 0 bases and J lost 9 bases. CDR3 length: 13 residues. The CDR3: CASSPPDRASYTF. The CDR3 DNA reads TGTGCCAGCTCACCACCCGACAGGGCCAGCTACACCTTC.

The V gene is TRBV2, the J gene TRBJ2-1; no firm D call. The V end lost 5 bases, the J end lost 8 bases, and 10 bases lay between the germline ends. In germline, CDR1 is SNHLY, CDR2 FYNNEI. The CDR3 contains 12 residues. This CDR3 is CASSSPPHEQFF. The DNA for the CDR3 is TGTGCCAGCAGTTCCCCCCCCCATGAGCAGTTCTTC.

The table lists this clonotype with a few counts. CDR3 DNA: TGTGCCAGCAGCTTACTAATGAACACTGAAGCTTTCTTT. Translation: CASSLLMNTEAFF. The V gene is TRBV7-3, the J gene TRBJ1-1; D call uncertain. The CDR3 consists of 13 residues. Germline V gene data show CDR1 as SGHTA and CDR2 as FQGTGA. V was cut by 2 bases and J by 0 bases, with 4 bases left in between.

The J gene is TRBJ2-5, the V gene TRBV6-6, with D hard to call. The CDR3 totals 16 residues. Germline values: CDR1 MNHNY, CDR2 SVGAGI (reference sequence). V gave up 5 bases and J gave up 4 bases, with 20 bases separating them. The DNA of the CDR3 is TGTGCCAGCAGTACCTCCGATCCTAGGGCAAGAGAGACCCAGTACTTC. Protein: CASSTSDPRARETQYF.

The genes are TRBV20-1 and TRBJ1-2; 8 bases align to TRBD1. The CDR3 is made up of 15 amino acids. Per germline, CDR1 DFQATT and CDR2 SNEGSKA (reference sequence). After removal of 3 bases from V and 0 bases from J, the junction contained 6 bases not matched to a gene. CDR3 bases: TGCAGTGCTAGGGACAGGGATCTAGCTAACTATGGCTACACCTTC. Translated: CSARDRDLANYGYTF.

The chain joins TRBV20-1 to TRBJ1-1; D uncertain. The CDR3 is 13 amino acids. Looked up from germline, CDR1 is DFQATT and CDR2 is SNEGSKA (reference sequence). Trimming removed 5 bases from V and 0 bases from J, with 10 bases in between. CDR3: CSAASFMNTEAFF. The CDR3 DNA follows: TGCAGTGCTGCATCCTTCATGAACACTGAAGCTTTCTTT.

This clonotype was seen once. V and J are TRBV20-1 and TRBJ2-7; the D gene could be TRBD1 or TRBD2 (6 bases each). The V end was cut by 2 bases, the J end by 0 bases, with 17 bases between. The germline CDR1 and CDR2 sequences are DFQATT and SNEGSKA (reference sequence). There are 16 residues in the CDR3. The CDR3 sequence: CSARRFGGHLSYEQYF. Here the CDR3 DNA reads TGCAGTGCTAGAAGGTTTGGGGGGCACCTCTCCTACGAGCAGTACTTC.

This chain uses TRBV29-1 with TRBJ2-6; perhaps TRBD1 as D (5 bases). The CDR3 is 16 residues long. V was clipped by 8 bases and J by 0 bases, with 17 bases between them. CDR1 and CDR2 from the germline V gene are SQVTM and ANQGSEA. CDR3 protein: CSQGLGPVSGANVLTF. The CDR3 DNA is TGCAGCCAAGGGTTGGGGCCTGTCTCTGGGGCCAACGTCCTGACTTTC.

This clonotype has just a few counts. The rearrangement uses TRBV12-3 or TRBV12-4 and TRBJ2-3; D is unresolved. CDR3 length: 11 amino acids. Deletions cut 6 bases from V and 3 bases from J, with 4 bases between. The DNA for the CDR3 is TGTGCCAGCAGGACGACAGATACGCAGTATTTT. Its translation is CASRTTDTQYF.

The V call is TRBV7-2, the J call TRBJ2-1; 10 nucleotides align to TRBD1. The junction had 4 bases not matched to a gene; V was cut back by 5 bases and J by 3 bases. The germline gives CDR1 SGHTA, CDR2 FQGNSA. The CDR3 is 15 amino acids. Here the CDR3 reads CASSRDRGLYNEQFF. DNA for the CDR3: TGTGCCAGCAGCCGGGACAGGGGTCTCTACAATGAGCAGTTCTTC.

The chain carries TRBV12-3 or TRBV12-4 and TRBJ1-2; 12 bases fit TRBD1. The V segment lost 5 bases and the J segment 7 bases; nucleotides outside the gene matches: 8. The CDR3 has 15 amino acids. The CDR3 nucleotides are TGTGCCAGCAGTGCCGGGACAGGGGGCGGAGGTGGCTACACCTTC. As protein: CASSAGTGGGGGYTF.

The chain has TRBV29-1 and TRBJ2-3, with a possible D match to TRBD2 (5 bases). Germline V gives CDR1 SQVTM, CDR2 ANQGSEA. V was cut by 3 bases and J by 3 bases, with 7 bases left in between. The CDR3 runs 12 residues. The CDR3 spells CSVDSGTDTQYF. The CDR3 bases are TGCAGCGTTGATTCGGGGACAGATACGCAGTATTTT.

V gene TRBV7-8 combines with J gene TRBJ2-2; perhaps TRBD1 as D (5 bases). Germline CDR1 SGHVS, CDR2 FQNEAQ. The ends were cut back, 0 bases at V and 3 bases at J, with 8 bases in the middle. This CDR3 is 15 amino acids long. CDR3 bases: TGTGCCAGCAGCTTAGCAGGGGCGCACACCGGGGAGCTGTTTTTT. Amino acids: CASSLAGAHTGELFF.

The chain recombines TRBV29-1 with TRBJ2-7, with TRBD1 as a possible D gene (5 bases). Trimming left V 2 bases short and J 9 bases short, with 11 bases between. CDR3 length: 11 amino acids. Germline-derived CDR1 and CDR2 are SQVTM and ANQGSEA. DNA of the CDR3: TGCAGCGTTGAACAGGGAAATCGGCAGTACTTC. Residues: CSVEQGNRQYF.

J is TRBJ1-4 and V is TRBV20-1, with D possibly being TRBD1 (5 bases). Germline V gene sequence: CDR1 DFQATT, CDR2 SNEGSKA (reference sequence). The CDR3 sequence is 13 residues long. Here the CDR3 DNA reads TGCAGCCAGTCCGGGGGAACTAATGAAAAACTGTTTTTT. Translated, it gives CSQSGGTNEKLFF.

The V and J genes are TRBV14 and TRBJ2-1; D gene uncertain. CDR3 length: 14 amino acids. From germline, CDR1 is SGHDN and CDR2 FVKESK. Trimming shortened V by 0 bases and J by 7 bases, and 10 bases separated the two germline ends. The CDR3: CASSQDRVVNEQFF. The CDR3 region has the DNA TGTGCCAGCAGCCAAGATCGGGTAGTAAATGAGCAGTTCTTC.

V gene TRBV29-1 combines with J gene TRBJ2-3; 8 bases match TRBD2. The CDR3 is 14 amino acids. V was clipped by 5 bases and J by 0 bases; unmatched bases: 4. Germline loops: CDR1 SQVTM, CDR2 ANQGSEA. The DNA for the CDR3 is TGCAGCGTTACCGGGAGGGATAGCACAGATACGCAGTATTTT. Residues: CSVTGRDSTDTQYF.

The rearrangement uses TRBV29-1 and TRBJ2-7, with D perhaps matching TRBD1 (6 bases). Germline V lookup: CDR1 SQVTM, CDR2 ANQGSEA. The CDR3 extends over 12 amino acids. V gave up 3 bases and J gave up 0 bases, with 6 bases separating them. CDR3: CSVEDSSYEQYF. CDR3 DNA: TGCAGCGTTGAGGACAGCTCCTACGAGCAGTACTTC.

The V and J genes are TRBV5-4 and TRBJ2-1, with D maybe TRBD2 (5 bases). CDR3 length equals 13 residues. The V gene lost 4 bases and the J gene lost 7 bases, with 12 bases spanning the gap. Looked up from germline, CDR1 is SGHNT and CDR2 is YYREEE (reference sequence). CDR3 loop: CASSPSLANEQFF. The CDR3 DNA reads as TGTGCCAGCAGCCCGTCCTTAGCGAATGAGCAGTTCTTC.

V usage is TRBV2 and J usage is TRBJ2-7; no reliable D call. CDR3 length: 15 residues. Germline CDR1 SNHLY, CDR2 FYNNEI. V was pared by 3 bases and J by 7 bases, with 19 bases between. The CDR3 DNA reads TGTGCCAGCAGTGAGGTGGAAGCAAACATGGGGGAGCAGTACTTC. Its translation is CASSEVEANMGEQYF.

This chain joins TRBV7-9 and TRBJ2-5; D is ambiguous. Per the germline V gene, CDR1 is SEHNR and CDR2 is FQNEAQ (reference sequence). The CDR3 runs to 14 residues. Trimming cost V 3 bases and J 0 bases, with 8 bases left between them. CDR3 in DNA: TGTGCCAGCAGCTTTGGACGGAACCAAGAGACCCAGTACTTC. This encodes CASSFGRNQETQYF.

The gene calls are TRBV14 and TRBJ1-6; a weak D match, TRBD1 (6 bases). Per germline, CDR1 SGHDN and CDR2 FVKESK. The CDR3 totals 13 residues. Trimming stripped 2 bases from V and 10 bases from J, with 9 bases between. The CDR3 reads CASSQLGHSPLHF. In DNA, the CDR3 is TGTGCCAGCAGCCAATTGGGACACTCACCCCTCCACTTT.

The rearrangement links TRBV7-9 to TRBJ2-2; weak D call: TRBD1 (6 bases). CDR3 length: 15 amino acids. Germline V gene data show CDR1 as SEHNR and CDR2 as FQNEAQ (reference sequence). V shed 2 bases and J shed 4 bases, with 11 bases lying between them. CDR3 in DNA: TGTGCCAGCAGCTTAAGGGACACCATCACCGGGGAGCTGTTTTTT. Its protein product is CASSLRDTITGELFF.

The rearrangement joins TRBV24-1 to TRBJ2-1; D may correspond to TRBD1 or TRBD2 (5 bases each). The CDR3 has 14 amino acids. Trimming pared 3 bases from V and 1 base from J, leaving 6 bases between. Germline V gene sequence: CDR1 KGHDR, CDR2 SFDVKD. DNA of the CDR3: TGTGCCACCAGTGATGGGGGATCCTACAATGAGCAGTTCTTC. Its translation is CATSDGGSYNEQFF.

The chain employs TRBV20-1 and TRBJ2-4, with 14 nucleotides matching TRBD2. The V and J ends lost 5 bases and 9 bases, in that order; junction bases with no gene match: 6. CDR1 is DFQATT and CDR2 is SNEGSKA in the germline V gene (reference sequence). The CDR3 consists of 14 residues. The CDR3 protein is CSASTGTSGGIQYF. CDR3 sequence (DNA): TGCAGTGCTTCAACCGGGACTAGCGGGGGCATTCAGTACTTC.

The rearrangement uses TRBV3-1 and TRBJ1-4; D remains ambiguous. Germline V gives CDR1 LGHDT, CDR2 YNNKEL (reference sequence). The CDR3 runs to 15 residues. V was trimmed by 5 bases and J by 7 bases, leaving 17 bases between them. CDR3 residues: CASSSGEGLGEKLFF. CDR3 sequence (DNA): TGTGCCAGCAGCTCCGGAGAGGGCTTGGGTGAAAAACTGTTTTTT.

The J gene is TRBJ2-1, the V gene TRBV13; 7 bases fit TRBD2. Germline assignment: CDR1 PRHDT and CDR2 FYEKMQ (reference sequence). This CDR3 has 12 amino acids. The V and J ends lost 4 bases and 6 bases, in that order; junction bases with no gene match: 0. The CDR3 sequence: CASSSSGNEQFF. In DNA, the CDR3 is TGTGCCAGCAGCTCTAGCGGCAATGAGCAGTTCTTC.

The V call is TRBV5-1, the J call TRBJ2-3; the match to TRBD2 covers 7 bases. Germline V gene lookup returns CDR1 SGHRS and CDR2 YFSETQ. V lost 4 bases to trimming and J lost 0 bases; unmatched junction nucleotides: 5. This CDR3 has 15 amino acids. DNA for the CDR3: TGCGCCAGCAGCCTCAGCGGGGCTAGCACAGATACGCAGTATTTT. Translating it yields CASSLSGASTDTQYF.

This rearrangement joins TRBV4-2 to TRBJ2-1, with TRBD1 matching over 7 bases. The CDR3 totals 16 residues. Trimming cost V 0 bases and J 12 bases; bases outside gene matches: 14. Looked up from germline, CDR1 is LGHNA and CDR2 is YNFKEQ. CDR3 DNA: TGTGCCAGCAGCCAAGATGACACAGGGGCAACTCTCACGCAGTTCTTC. It translates to CASSQDDTGATLTQFF.

The V call is TRBV5-4, the J call TRBJ2-5; the match to TRBD1 covers 7 bases. This CDR3 comprises 17 residues. Looked up from germline, CDR1 is SGHNT and CDR2 is YYREEE (reference sequence). V gave up 2 bases and J gave up 1 base; unmatched junction bases: 11. In DNA form, the CDR3 reads TGTGCCAGCAGCTTAGGCCTCCGGACAGGAGTCCAAGAGACCCAGTACTTC. Its protein product is CASSLGLRTGVQETQYF.

The chain is built from TRBV15 and TRBJ1-5; weak D call: TRBD1 (6 bases). The CDR3 is made up of 13 amino acids. Per the germline V gene, CDR1 is LNHNV and CDR2 is YYDKDF (reference sequence). The V end lost 4 bases, the J end lost 8 bases, and 12 bases lay between the germline ends. The CDR3: CATSNRAMEPQHF. CDR3 bases: TGTGCCACCAGCAACAGGGCGATGGAGCCCCAGCATTTT.

The chain recombines TRBV18 with TRBJ1-2, with no clear D. V lost 4 bases, J lost 0 bases, and 12 bases lay in between. Per the germline V gene, CDR1 is KGHSH and CDR2 is LQKENI. The CDR3 totals 15 residues. The CDR3 coding sequence is TGTGCCAGCTCACTTACAGCGGATTCTAACTATGGCTACACCTTC. This translates into CASSLTADSNYGYTF.